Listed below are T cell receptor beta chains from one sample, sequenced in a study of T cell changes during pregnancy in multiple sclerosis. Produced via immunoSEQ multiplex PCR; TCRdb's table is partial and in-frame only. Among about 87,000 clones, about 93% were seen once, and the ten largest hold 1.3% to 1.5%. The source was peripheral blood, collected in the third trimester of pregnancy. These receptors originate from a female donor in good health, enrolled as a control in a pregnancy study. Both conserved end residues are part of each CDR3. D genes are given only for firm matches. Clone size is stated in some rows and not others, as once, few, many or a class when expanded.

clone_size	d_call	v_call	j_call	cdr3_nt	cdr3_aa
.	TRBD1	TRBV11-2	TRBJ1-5	TGTGCCAGCAGCTTGGGACAGAACAATCAGCCCCAGCATTTT	CASSLGQNNQPQHF
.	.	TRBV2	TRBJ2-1	TGTGCCAGCAGTGTCGGGGTCGGCCCCTACAATGAGCAGTTCTTC	CASSVGVGPYNEQFF
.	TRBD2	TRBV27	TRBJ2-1	TGTGCCAGCAGTTTATTCCCTAGCGGGGTAAACAATGAGCAGTTCTTC	CASSLFPSGVNNEQFF
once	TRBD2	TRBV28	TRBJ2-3	TGTGCCAGCAAATTTAGCGGGAGCGCAGATACGCAGTATTTT	CASKFSGSADTQYF
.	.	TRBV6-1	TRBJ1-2	TGTGCCAGCAGTGAAGTGCCAGGGAGGTCTATGGGCTACACCTTC	CASSEVPGRSMGYTF
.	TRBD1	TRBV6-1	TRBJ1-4	TGTGCCAGCAGTGACGACAGGGTGCGTGAAAAACTGTTTTTT	CASSDDRVREKLFF
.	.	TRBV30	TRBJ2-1	TGTGCCTGGAGTGTTAGAGGTTGGAGGGCAAGGGATGAGCAGTTCTTC	CAWSVRGWRARDEQFF
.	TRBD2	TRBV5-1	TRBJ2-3	TGCGCCAGCAGCCCCGGACTAGCGGCTACCCGCACAGATACGCAGTATTTT	CASSPGLAATRTDTQYF
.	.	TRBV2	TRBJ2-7	TGTGCCAGCAGTGAAGTCGAGACAGGATCCTACGAGCAGTACTTC	CASSEVETGSYEQYF
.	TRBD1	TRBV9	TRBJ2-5	TGTGCCAGCAGCGTAGCTCCACCGTCGTGGGGACAGCCTTTCCAAGAGACCCAGTACTTC	CASSVAPPSWGQPFQETQYF
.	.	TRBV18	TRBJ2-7	TGTGCCAGCTCACTGGCTCACAGCTCCTACGAGCAGTACTTC	CASSLAHSSYEQYF
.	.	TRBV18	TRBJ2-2	TGTGCCAGCTCACCATTACAGGCGAACACCGGGGAGCTGTTTTTT	CASSPLQANTGELFF
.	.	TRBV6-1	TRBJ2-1	TGTGCCAGCAGGCCCAAGAGCGTCTACAATGAGCAGTTCTTC	CASRPKSVYNEQFF
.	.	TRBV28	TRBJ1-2	TGTGCCAGCAGTTGGGCCAGCTATGGCTACACCTTC	CASSWASYGYTF
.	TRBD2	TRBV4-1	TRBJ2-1	TGCGCCAGCAGCCAGGGGACTAGCGGGAGTTATGATGAGCAGTTCTTC	CASSQGTSGSYDEQFF
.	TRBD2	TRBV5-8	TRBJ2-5	TGTGCCAGCAGCTGGGAGGGACTAGCGTTTCAAGAGACCCAGTACTTC	CASSWEGLAFQETQYF
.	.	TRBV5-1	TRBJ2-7	TGCGCCAGCAGCTTGGTTGTTCCGGGGGAGCAGTACTTC	CASSLVVPGEQYF
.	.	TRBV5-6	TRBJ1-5	TGTGCCAGCAGCCTCAAGGGGGATAGCAATCAGCCCCAGCATTTT	CASSLKGDSNQPQHF
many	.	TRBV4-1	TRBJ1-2	TGCGCCAGCAGCCAAGGGTTCGGGGATTCAAATGGCTACACCTTC	CASSQGFGDSNGYTF
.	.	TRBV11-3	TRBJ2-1	TGTGCCAGCAGCTTGGGGGCGGGAGTCTATGAGCAGTTCTTC	CASSLGAGVYEQFF
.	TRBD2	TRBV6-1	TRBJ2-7	TGTGCCAGCAGTGAAGGGGCCAGCGGGAGCTACGAGCAGTACTTC	CASSEGASGSYEQYF
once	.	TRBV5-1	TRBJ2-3	TGCGCCAGCAGCTACAATTTCGGACTCAGTACGCAGTATTTT	CASSYNFGLSTQYF
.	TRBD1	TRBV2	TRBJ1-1	TGTGCCAGCGACAGGGGGGACCATGAAGCTTTCTTT	CASDRGDHEAFF
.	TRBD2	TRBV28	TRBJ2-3	TGTGCCAGCACCCGGACTAGCGGGCCTCGCACAGATACGCAGTATTTT	CASTRTSGPRTDTQYF
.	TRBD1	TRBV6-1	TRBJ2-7	TGTGCCAGCAGTGAAGGGGGGACAGGGATTTACGAGCAGTACTTC	CASSEGGTGIYEQYF
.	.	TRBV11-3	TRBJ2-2	TGTGCCAGCAGCTCCGACAGCCAGACCGGGGAGCTGTTTTTT	CASSSDSQTGELFF
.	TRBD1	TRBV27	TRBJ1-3	TGTGCCAGCAGTACCGGGACAGGGGGCGTCGGAAACACCATATATTTT	CASSTGTGGVGNTIYF
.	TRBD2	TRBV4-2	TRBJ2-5	TGTGCCAGCAGCCAGGGACTAGAAACAGAGACCCAGTACTTC	CASSQGLETETQYF
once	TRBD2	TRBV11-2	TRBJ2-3	TGTGCCAGTTCACTAGCGGGCACAGATACGCAGTATTTT	CASSLAGTDTQYF
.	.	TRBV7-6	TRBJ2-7	TGTGCCAGCAGCTTAGTTACTAGTGGCGAGCAGTACTTC	CASSLVTSGEQYF
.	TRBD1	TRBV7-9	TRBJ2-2	TGTGCCAGCAGCCCAGACAGGGGCCCCGGGGAGCTGTTTTTT	CASSPDRGPGELFF
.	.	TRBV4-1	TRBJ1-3	TGCGCCAGCACCGAAGGGGGGGGAGGAAACACCATATATTTT	CASTEGGGGNTIYF
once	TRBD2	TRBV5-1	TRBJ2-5	TGCGCCAGCAGCTTTCCTAGCGGGGAAGAGACCCAGTACTTC	CASSFPSGEETQYF
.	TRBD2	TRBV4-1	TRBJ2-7	TGCGCCAGCAGCCAAGGGGCTAGCGGGACTTACGAGCAGTACTTC	CASSQGASGTYEQYF
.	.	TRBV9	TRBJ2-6	TGTGCCAGCAGCGTATCGGCGGACAGTTTAGCCCTTGGGGCCAACGTCCTGACTTTC	CASSVSADSLALGANVLTF
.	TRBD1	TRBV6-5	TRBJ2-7	TGTGCCAGCAGTCCGGACAGGGCCCGCTCCTACGAGCAGTACTTC	CASSPDRARSYEQYF
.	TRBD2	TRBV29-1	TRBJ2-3	TGCAGCGTTGATAGCGGGAGTACAGATACGCAGTATTTT	CSVDSGSTDTQYF
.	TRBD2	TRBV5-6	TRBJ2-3	TGTGCCAGCAGCTGGCGGCGGGAGGGGTTGTTGGATACGCAGTATTTT	CASSWRREGLLDTQYF
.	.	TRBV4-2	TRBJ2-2	TGTGCCAGCAGCCCTGAACAGGGTTCCGGGGAGCTGTTTTTT	CASSPEQGSGELFF
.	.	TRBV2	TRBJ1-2	TGTGCCAGCAGTGATCTCGGGGGAAACTATGGCTACACCTTC	CASSDLGGNYGYTF
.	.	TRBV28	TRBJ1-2	TGTGCCAGCAGTTTAGAGGGCTATGGCTACACCTTC	CASSLEGYGYTF